The subject of this entry is one T cell receptor (beta chain). Its target is unknown. This sample stems from a study of OX40 agonist ivuxolimab in advanced cancers. Whole-study context: Allowance was made for prior anti-PD-1, anti-PD-L1 or anti-CTLA-4 therapy, and about 44% had some. Study conclusions and caveats: Low normalized T-cell clonal expansion also characterized some of the nonresponders. Partial responders treated at 0.1-3.0 mg/kg exhibited clonal expansion among the lowest measured.

The V and J ends lost 0 bases and 6 bases respectively, with 11 bases between them. The CDR3 length is 14 residues. Germline values: CDR1 SGHTA, CDR2 FQGNSA. The protocol was immunoSEQ multiplex PCR, while the TCRdb copy is restricted to in-frame clones and leaves out a portion. The sample shows 35,000 to 45,000 clones, roughly nine tenths of them seen only once. With baseline, cycle 4 day 1, and cycle 7 day 1 as timepoints, blood was sampled. This TCR came from an adult with an advanced solid tumor such as melanoma, head and neck, liver or kidney cancer. The source material was CD4+ or CD8+ T cells sorted from blood, sampled in a trial of the OX40 agonist ivuxolimab. The rearrangement joins TRBV7-2 to TRBJ2-5; D possibly corresponds to TRBD2 (5 bases). The CDR3 region has the DNA TGTGCCAGCAGCTTAGCGTGGGCGGGTCAGACCCAGTACTTC. Protein: CASSLAWAGQTQYF.